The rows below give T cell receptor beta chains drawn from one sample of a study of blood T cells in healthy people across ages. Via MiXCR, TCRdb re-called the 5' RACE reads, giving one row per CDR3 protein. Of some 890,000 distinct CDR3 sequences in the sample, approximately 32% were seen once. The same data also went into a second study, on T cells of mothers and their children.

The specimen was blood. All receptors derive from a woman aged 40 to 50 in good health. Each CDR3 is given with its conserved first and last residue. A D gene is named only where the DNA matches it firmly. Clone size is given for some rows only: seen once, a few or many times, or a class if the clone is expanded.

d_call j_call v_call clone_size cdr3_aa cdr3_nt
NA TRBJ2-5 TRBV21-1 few CASPGTGPGETQYF TGTGCCAGCCCCGGGACAGGGCCAGGGGAGACCCAGTACTTC
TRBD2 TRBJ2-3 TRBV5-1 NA CASSLVPGGQTDTQYF TGCGCCAGCAGCTTGGTTCCGGGGGGGCAAACAGATACGCAGTATTTT
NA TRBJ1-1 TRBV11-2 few CASSAGPRMNTEAFF TGTGCCAGCAGCGCCGGACCGCGAATGAACACTGAAGCTTTCTTT
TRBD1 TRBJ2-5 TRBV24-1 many CATSGSMTGSYQETQYF TGTGCCACCAGTGGTTCAATGACAGGGAGTTATCAAGAGACCCAGTACTTC
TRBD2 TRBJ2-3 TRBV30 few CAWSGLAVYTQYF TGTGCCTGGAGTGGACTAGCCGTTTATACGCAGTATTTT
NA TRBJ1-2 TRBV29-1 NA CSVEDRTTDDGYTF TGCAGCGTTGAAGATCGGACGACCGACGATGGCTACACCTTC
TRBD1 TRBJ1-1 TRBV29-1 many CSVERTGRMNTEAFF TGCAGCGTCGAACGGACAGGGCGAATGAACACTGAAGCTTTCTTT
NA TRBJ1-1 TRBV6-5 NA CATRSPRSTEAFF TGTGCCACGAGGTCACCCCGGAGCACTGAAGCTTTCTTT
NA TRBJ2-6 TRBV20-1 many CSALPPWGPSSGANVLTF TGCAGTGCTTTACCGCCTTGGGGGCCTAGTTCTGGGGCCAACGTCCTGACTTTC
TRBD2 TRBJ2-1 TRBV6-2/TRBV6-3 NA CASSTRGGRFQKQFF TGTGCCAGCAGTACCCGGGGGGGCCGATTCCAAAAGCAGTTCTTC
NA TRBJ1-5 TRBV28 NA CAGVGQINQPQHF TGTGCCGGGGTCGGACAGATCAATCAGCCCCAGCATTTT
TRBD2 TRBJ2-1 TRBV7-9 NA CASSLGGSGGQGEQFF TGTGCCAGCAGCTTAGGAGGTAGCGGGGGACAAGGTGAGCAGTTCTTC
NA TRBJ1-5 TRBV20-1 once CSARIVSGNQPQHF TGCAGTGCTAGAATTGTGTCGGGCAATCAGCCCCAGCATTTT
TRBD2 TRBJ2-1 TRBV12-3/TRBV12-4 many CASSLVSGGWYNEQFF TGTGCCAGCAGTTTAGTGAGCGGGGGGTGGTACAATGAGCAGTTCTTC
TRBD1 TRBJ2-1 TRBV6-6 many CASTNQDRVYNEQFF TGTGCCAGCACCAACCAGGACAGGGTCTACAATGAGCAGTTCTTC
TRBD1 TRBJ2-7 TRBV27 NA CASGSGTGVEQYF TGTGCCAGCGGCTCAGGGACAGGGGTCGAGCAGTACTTC
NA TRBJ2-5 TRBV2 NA CASTETVRETQYF TGTGCCAGCACGGAGACTGTCCGGGAGACCCAGTACTTC
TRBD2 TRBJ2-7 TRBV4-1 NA CASSHGGGSSYEQYF TGCGCCAGCAGCCATGGCGGGGGATCTTCCTACGAGCAGTACTTC
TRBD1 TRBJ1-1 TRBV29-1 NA CSVDRGRGLAYTEAFF TGCAGCGTTGATCGGGGCAGGGGGCTTGCGTACACTGAAGCTTTCTTT
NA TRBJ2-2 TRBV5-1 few CASSLAGEGSSGELFF TGCGCCAGCAGCTTGGCCGGAGAGGGGAGTTCCGGGGAGCTGTTTTTT
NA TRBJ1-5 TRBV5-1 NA CASSLTFNQPQHF TGCGCCAGCAGCTTGACATTCAATCAGCCCCAGCATTTT
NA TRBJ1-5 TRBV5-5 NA CASSLSPGGGNQPQHF TGTGCCAGCAGCTTGTCCCCGGGGGGAGGGAATCAGCCCCAGCATTTT
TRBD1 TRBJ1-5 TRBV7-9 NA CASSRTGQRSNQPQHF TGTGCCAGCAGCCGGACAGGACAGCGCAGCAATCAGCCCCAGCATTTT
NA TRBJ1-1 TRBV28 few CASRWQAGPEAFF TGTGCAAGCAGGTGGCAGGCGGGGCCTGAAGCTTTCTTT
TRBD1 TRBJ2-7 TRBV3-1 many CASSQMTGVLSEQYF TGTGCCAGCAGCCAGATGACAGGGGTGTTGAGTGAGCAGTACTTC
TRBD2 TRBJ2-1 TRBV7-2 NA CASSFSGTSGRLSSYNEQFF TGTGCCAGCAGCTTCTCCGGGACTAGCGGGAGACTGAGCTCCTACAATGAGCAGTTCTTC
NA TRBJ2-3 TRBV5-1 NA CASSLQVQTAADTQYF TGCGCCAGCAGCTTGCAAGTCCAAACCGCCGCAGATACGCAGTATTTT
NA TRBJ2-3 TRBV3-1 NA CASSQEAITDTQYF TGTGCCAGCAGCCAAGAGGCTATAACAGATACGCAGTATTTT
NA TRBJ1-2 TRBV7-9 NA CASSFFQEGGYTF TGTGCCAGCAGCTTCTTCCAGGAGGGTGGCTACACCTTC
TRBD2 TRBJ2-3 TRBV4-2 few CASSQTEAGSTDTQYF TGTGCCAGCAGCCAAACAGAAGCGGGGAGCACAGATACGCAATATTTT
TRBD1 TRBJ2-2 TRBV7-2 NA CASSLQGATGGELFF TGTGCCAGCAGCTTACAGGGGGCTACTGGCGGGGAGCTGTTTTTT
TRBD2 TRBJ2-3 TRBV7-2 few CASSFDLAGGRRDTQYF TGTGCCAGCAGCTTTGATTTAGCGGGGGGGCGTAGGGATACGCAGTATTTT
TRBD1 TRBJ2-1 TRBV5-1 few CASSRTGEAYNEQFF TGCGCCAGCAGCCGGACAGGGGAAGCCTACAATGAGCAGTTCTTC
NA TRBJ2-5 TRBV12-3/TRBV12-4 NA CASSSFVEQETQYF TGTGCCAGCAGTAGTTTTGTCGAACAGGAGACCCAGTACTTC
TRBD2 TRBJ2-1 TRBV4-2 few CASSQERLADEQFF TGTGCCAGCAGCCAAGAGAGACTAGCAGATGAGCAGTTCTTC
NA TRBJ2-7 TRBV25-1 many CASSESLGRLYF TGTGCCAGCAGTGAATCCTTAGGTCGACTGTACTTC
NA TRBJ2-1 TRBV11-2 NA CASSLLGSEQFF TGTGCCAGCAGCTTACTAGGGAGCGAGCAGTTCTTC
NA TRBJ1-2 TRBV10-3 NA CAISESSFWGDNYGYTF TGTGCCATCAGTGAGTCGTCGTTTTGGGGGGACAACTATGGCTACACCTTC
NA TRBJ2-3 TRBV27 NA CASSFGSILTGTQYF TGTGCCAGCAGTTTTGGGTCGATACTAACGGGTACGCAGTATTTT
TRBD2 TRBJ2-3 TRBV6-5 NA CASSFLGGGNTDTQYF TGTGCCAGCAGTTTCCTTGGCGGGGGGAACACAGATACGCAGTATTTT
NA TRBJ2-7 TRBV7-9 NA CASSTSGPGVYEQYF TGTGCCAGCAGCACATCAGGGCCGGGGGTCTACGAGCAGTACTTC
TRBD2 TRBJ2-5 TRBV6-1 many CASSVGLAGRETQYF TGTGCCAGCAGTGTTGGACTAGCGGGGCGAGAGACCCAGTACTTC
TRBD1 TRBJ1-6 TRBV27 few CASQDRGRRSPLHF TGTGCCAGCCAGGACAGGGGAAGACGGTCACCCCTCCACTTT
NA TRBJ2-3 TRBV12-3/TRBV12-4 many CASSLQGGSPTDTQYF TGTGCCAGCAGTTTACAGGGGGGTTCTCCCACAGATACGCAGTATTTT
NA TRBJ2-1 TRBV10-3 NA CAISENYRENEQFF TGTGCCATCAGTGAGAATTATCGGGAAAATGAACAGTTCTTC
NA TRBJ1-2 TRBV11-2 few CASSQLVGPANYGYTF TGTGCCAGCAGTCAACTTGTGGGCCCGGCCAACTATGGCTACACCTTC
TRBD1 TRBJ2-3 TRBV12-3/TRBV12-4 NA CASTTGGLGGTQYF TGTGCCAGCACCACAGGGGGGCTGGGGGGTACGCAGTATTTT
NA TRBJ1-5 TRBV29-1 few CSVDEGGNQPQHF TGCAGCGTTGATGAAGGAGGCAATCAGCCCCAGCATTTT
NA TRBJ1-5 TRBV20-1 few CSATRGQYSNQPQHF TGCAGTGCTACTAGAGGACAGTATAGCAATCAGCCCCAGCATTTT
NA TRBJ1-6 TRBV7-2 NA CASSLVRGANSPLHF TGTGCCAGCAGCTTAGTCAGGGGTGCTAATTCACCCCTCCACTTT
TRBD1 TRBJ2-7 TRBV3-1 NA CASSQAPLRGRYEQYF TGTGCCAGCAGCCAAGCACCCCTTAGGGGGCGGTACGAGCAGTACTTC
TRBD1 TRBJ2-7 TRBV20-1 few CSVARTGSYEQYF TGCAGTGTCGCCCGGACAGGCTCCTACGAGCAGTACTTC
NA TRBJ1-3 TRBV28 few CASSPPTSSGNTIYF TGTGCCAGCAGTCCCCCGACATCGTCTGGAAACACCATATATTTT
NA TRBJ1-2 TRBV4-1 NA CASSPLSSRDPQGYTF TGCGCCAGCAGCCCGCTTTCATCCCGGGATCCTCAGGGCTACACCTTC
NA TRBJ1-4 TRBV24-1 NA CATSDRGAGNEKLFF TGTGCCACCAGTGATCGTGGGGCCGGCAATGAAAAACTGTTTTTT
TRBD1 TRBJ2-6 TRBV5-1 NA CASSFLQGASGANVLTF TGCGCCAGCAGCTTTTTACAGGGGGCATCGGGGGCCAACGTCCTGACTTTC
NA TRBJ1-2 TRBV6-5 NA CASSYGAGDVYGYTF TGTGCCAGCAGTTACGGGGCAGGGGATGTCTATGGCTACACCTTC